This TCR beta chain stems from a study of T cell changes during pregnancy in multiple sclerosis. V trimming: 5 bases; J trimming: 7 bases; junction bases outside the gene matches: 8. The germline CDR1 and CDR2 sequences are SGHTA and FQGNSA. CDR3 length: 14 amino acids. Some clones are missing from TCRdb's copy, which holds only in-frame ones; the method was immunoSEQ multiplex PCR. Here the sample spans about 98,000 clones, about 90% being singletons. The chain couples TRBV7-2 to TRBJ1-1, with 9 bases matching TRBD1. The clonotype was recovered from a female donor in good health, enrolled as a control in a pregnancy study. The material was peripheral blood, obtained after pregnancy. The CDR3: CASSRNRGLDEAFF. CDR3 coding DNA: TGTGCCAGCAGCCGAAACAGGGGGCTTGATGAAGCTTTCTTT.